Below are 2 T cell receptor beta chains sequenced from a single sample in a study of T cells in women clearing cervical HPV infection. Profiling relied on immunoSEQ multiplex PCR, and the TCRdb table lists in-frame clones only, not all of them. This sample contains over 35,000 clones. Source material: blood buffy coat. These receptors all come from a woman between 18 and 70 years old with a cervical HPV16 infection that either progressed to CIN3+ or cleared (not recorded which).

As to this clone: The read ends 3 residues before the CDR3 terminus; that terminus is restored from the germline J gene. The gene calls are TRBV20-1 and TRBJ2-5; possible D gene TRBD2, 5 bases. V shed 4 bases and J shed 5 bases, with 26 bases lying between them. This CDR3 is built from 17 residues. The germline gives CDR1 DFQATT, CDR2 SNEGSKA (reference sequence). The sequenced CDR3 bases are TGCAGTGCTACCCACTCGAGGTTGGCTACCAGAGGGGAGACC. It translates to CSATHSRLATRGET. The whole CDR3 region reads CSATHSRLATRGETQYF.

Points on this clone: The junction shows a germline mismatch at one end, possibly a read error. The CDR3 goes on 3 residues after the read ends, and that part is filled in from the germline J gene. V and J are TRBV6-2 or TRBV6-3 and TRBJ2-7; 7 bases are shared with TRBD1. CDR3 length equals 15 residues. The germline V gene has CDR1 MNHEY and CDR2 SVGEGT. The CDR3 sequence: CASRYFTGTDYEQYF. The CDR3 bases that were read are TGTGCCAGCAGGTACTTCACCGGGACAGACTACGAG.